This TCR beta chain was observed in a study of blood T cell repertoires in COVID-19. The data were produced by immunoSEQ multiplex PCR, yet TCRdb's version contains in-frame clones alone and is incomplete. The data show fewer than 200,000 clones, 70% to 90% seen once. V was shortened by 0 bases and J by 4 bases, with 19 bases between the two germline ends. CDR3 length equals 17 residues. Germline CDR1 and CDR2: SGHDT and YYEEEE. V and J are TRBV5-6 and TRBJ1-1; D gene uncertain. Source material: peripheral blood. The sequence came from a woman of 80 years or more with acute or convalescent COVID-19. The CDR3 DNA is TGTGCCAGCAGCTTGGCCGCGGCGCGGGTCGGAGCCACTGAAGCTTTCTTT. The encoded protein is CASSLAAARVGATEAFF.